This TCR beta chain emerged from a study of radiotherapy plus CTLA-4 blockade in lung cancer. The overall study: Disease control was achieved by 31% of patients, and objective responses by 18%.

Alongside CTLA-4 blockade with ipilimumab, patients with chemo-refractory metastatic non-small-cell lung cancer received focal radiation. Notes on this clone: Its antigen is not known.

Trimming left V 1 base short and J 8 bases short, with 8 bases between. Germline lookup yields CDR1 SGHAT and CDR2 FQNNGV. The CDR3 loop spans 13 amino acids. Profiling relied on immunoSEQ multiplex PCR, and the TCRdb table lists in-frame clones only, not all of them. The sample lists about 29,000 clones, 75% to 90% occurring once. Study findings and constraints: Peripheral blood showed expansion of tumor-derived TCR clones after radiotherapy and ipilimumab. Increased serum interferon-beta after radiation also reportedly predicted response strongly.

The chain couples TRBV11-2 to TRBJ1-4, with unresolved D. This sample comprised peripheral blood, obtained from a patient treated with radiotherapy plus ipilimumab. This receptor was identified in a human donor with non-small cell lung cancer that progressed on radiotherapy plus ipilimumab. This chain's CDR3 is CASSLGSREKLFF. Here the CDR3 DNA reads TGTGCCAGCAGCTTAGGGTCGAGGGAAAAACTGTTTTTT.